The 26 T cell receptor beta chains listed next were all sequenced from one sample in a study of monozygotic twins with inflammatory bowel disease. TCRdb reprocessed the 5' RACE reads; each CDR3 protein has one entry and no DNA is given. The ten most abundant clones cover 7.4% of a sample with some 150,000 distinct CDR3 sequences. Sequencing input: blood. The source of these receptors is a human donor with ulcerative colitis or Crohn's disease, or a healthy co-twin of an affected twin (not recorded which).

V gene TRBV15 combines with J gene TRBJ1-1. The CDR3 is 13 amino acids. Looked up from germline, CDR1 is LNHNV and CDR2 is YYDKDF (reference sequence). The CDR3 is CATSRGFNTEAFF.

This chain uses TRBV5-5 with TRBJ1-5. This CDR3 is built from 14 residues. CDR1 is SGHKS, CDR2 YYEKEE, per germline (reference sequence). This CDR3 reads CASSFGGHDQPQHF.

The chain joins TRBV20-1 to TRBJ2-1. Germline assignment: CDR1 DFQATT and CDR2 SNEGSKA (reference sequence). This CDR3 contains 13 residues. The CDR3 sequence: CSARDRGFWEQFF.

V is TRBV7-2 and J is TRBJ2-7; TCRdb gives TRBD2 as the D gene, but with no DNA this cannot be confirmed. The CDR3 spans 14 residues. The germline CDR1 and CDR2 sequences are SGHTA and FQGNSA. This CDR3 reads CASSVAGGLYEQYF.

The CDR3 reads CASSHINDNYGYTF. The V call is TRBV14, the J call TRBJ1-2. Germline loops: CDR1 SGHDN, CDR2 FVKESK. The CDR3 is 14 amino acids.

CDR3 in amino acids: CASSSDRASYNSPLHF. The chain recombines TRBV18 with TRBJ1-6; checking the TCRdb D call of TRBD1 is not possible without DNA. There are 16 residues in the CDR3. Per the germline V gene, CDR1 is KGHSH and CDR2 is LQKENI.

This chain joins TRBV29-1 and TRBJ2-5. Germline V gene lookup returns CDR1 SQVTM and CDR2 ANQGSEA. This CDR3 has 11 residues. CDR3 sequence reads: CSALRRETQYF.

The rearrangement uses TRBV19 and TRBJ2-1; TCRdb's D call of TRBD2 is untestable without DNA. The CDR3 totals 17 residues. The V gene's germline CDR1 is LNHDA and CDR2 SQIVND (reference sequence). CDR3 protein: CASSISRGLAGDDEQFF.

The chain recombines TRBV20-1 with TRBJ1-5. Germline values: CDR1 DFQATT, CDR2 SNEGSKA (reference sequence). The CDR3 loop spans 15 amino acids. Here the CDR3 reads CSARGRAGANQPQHF.

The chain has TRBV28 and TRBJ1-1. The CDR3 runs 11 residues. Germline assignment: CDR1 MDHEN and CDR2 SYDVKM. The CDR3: CASMWDTEAFF.

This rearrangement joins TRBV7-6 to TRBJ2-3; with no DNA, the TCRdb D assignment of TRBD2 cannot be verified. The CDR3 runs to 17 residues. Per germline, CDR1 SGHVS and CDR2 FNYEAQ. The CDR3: CASSSSLAGGPEDTQYF.

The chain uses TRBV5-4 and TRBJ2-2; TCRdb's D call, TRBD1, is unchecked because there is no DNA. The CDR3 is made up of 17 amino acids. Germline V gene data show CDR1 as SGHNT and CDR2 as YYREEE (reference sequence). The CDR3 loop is CASSLPGQGANTGELFF.

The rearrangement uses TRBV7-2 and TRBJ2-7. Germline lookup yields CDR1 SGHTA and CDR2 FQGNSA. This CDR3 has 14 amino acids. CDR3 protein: CASSPSGATYEQYF.

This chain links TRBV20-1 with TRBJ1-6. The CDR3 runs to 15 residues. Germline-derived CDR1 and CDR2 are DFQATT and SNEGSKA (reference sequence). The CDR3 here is CSARDGTAYNSPLHF.

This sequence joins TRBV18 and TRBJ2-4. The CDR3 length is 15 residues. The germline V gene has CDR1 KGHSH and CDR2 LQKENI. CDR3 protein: CASSPPGLAKNIQYF.

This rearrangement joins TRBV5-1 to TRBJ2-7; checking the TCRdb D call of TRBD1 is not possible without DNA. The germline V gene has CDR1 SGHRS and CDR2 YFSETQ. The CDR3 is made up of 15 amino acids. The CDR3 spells CASSPGHTRAYEQYF.

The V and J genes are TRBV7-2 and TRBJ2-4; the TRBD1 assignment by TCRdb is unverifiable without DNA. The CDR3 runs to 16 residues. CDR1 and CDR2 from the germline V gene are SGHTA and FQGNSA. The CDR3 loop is CASTQGSQTIKNIQYF.

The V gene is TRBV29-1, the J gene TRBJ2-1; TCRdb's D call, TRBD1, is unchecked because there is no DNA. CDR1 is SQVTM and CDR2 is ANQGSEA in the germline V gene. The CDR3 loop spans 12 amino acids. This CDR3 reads CSVSKSRDQRFF.

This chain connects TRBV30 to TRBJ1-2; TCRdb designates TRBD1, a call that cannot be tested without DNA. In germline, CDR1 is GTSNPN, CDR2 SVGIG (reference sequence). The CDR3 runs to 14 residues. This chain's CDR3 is CAWSPGRQRYGYTF.

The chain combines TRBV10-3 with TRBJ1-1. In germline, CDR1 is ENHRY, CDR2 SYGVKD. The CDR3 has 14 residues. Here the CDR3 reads CASGEVSQNTEAFF.

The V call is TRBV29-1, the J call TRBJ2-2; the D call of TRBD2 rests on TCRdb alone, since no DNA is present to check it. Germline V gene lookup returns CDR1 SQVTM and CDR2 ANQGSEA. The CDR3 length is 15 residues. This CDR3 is CSVDPGTSGTGELFF.

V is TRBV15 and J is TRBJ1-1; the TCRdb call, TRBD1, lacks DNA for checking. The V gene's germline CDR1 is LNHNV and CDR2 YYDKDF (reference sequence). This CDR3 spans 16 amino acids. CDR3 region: CATSIDRVVGATEAFF.

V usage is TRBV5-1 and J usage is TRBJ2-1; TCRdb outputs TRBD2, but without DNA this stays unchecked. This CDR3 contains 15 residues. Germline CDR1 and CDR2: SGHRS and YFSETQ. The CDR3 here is CASSLAGVYPNEQFF.

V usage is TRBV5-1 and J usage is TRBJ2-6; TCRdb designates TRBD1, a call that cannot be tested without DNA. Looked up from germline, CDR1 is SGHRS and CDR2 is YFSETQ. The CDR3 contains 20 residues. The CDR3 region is CASSLSLPGQGSSGANVLTF.

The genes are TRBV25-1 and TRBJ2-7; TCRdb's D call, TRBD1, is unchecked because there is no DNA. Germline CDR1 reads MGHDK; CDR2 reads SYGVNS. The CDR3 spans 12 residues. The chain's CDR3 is CAIPDTSYEQYF.

Here the CDR3 reads CSVGQNYEQYF. The chain joins TRBV29-1 to TRBJ2-7. The CDR3 has 11 amino acids. Germline CDR1 reads SQVTM; CDR2 reads ANQGSEA.